This T cell receptor beta chain was captured by sequencing in a study of T cells in Graves' hyperthyroidism and ophthalmopathy. Study observations and caveats: In simple terms, a model built on 13 V-J features told ophthalmopathy apart from stable hyperthyroidism.

The germline gives CDR1 SEHNR, CDR2 FQNEAQ (reference sequence). With 5 bases removed from V and 7 bases from J, the gap between germline ends came to 12 bases. This CDR3 is built from 14 residues. This clonotype was counted many times. Its matching antigen is unknown. Stable disease denoted Graves' hyperthyroidism without ophthalmopathy progression within 18 months. Exclusions: uncontrolled infection, other autoimmune disease, pregnancy, lactation. TCR beta CDR3 sequences were amplified from RNA transcripts. HTBI primers drove first-round RT-PCR of the TCR CDR3. A single record per CDR3 protein comes from TCRdb applying MiXCR to the multiplex PCR reads. Of hundreds of thousands of distinct CDR3 sequences in the sample, 35% to 40% are singletons; the top ten hold 8% to 9%.

The chain has TRBV7-9 and TRBJ1-6; TRBD1 is a possible D gene (5 bases). The sequenced sample consisted of blood. This TCR derives from a man younger than 35 with Graves' hyperthyroidism. CDR3 amino acids: CASSPGPQNSPLHF. DNA for the CDR3: TGTGCCAGCAGCCCGGGACCGCAGAATTCACCCCTCCACTTT.